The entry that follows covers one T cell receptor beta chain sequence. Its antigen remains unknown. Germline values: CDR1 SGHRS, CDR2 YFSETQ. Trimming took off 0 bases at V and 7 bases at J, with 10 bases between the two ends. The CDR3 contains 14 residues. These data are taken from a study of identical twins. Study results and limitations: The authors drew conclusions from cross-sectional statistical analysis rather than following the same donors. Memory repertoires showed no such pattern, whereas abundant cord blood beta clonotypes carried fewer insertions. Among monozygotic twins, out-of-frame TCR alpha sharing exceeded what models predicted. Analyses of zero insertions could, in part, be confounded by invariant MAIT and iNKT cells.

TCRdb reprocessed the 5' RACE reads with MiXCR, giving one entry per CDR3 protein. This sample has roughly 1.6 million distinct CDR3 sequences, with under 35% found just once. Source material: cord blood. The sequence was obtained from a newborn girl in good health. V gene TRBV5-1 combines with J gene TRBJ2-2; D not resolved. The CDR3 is CASSLGAYIGELFF. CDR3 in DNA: TGCGCCAGCAGCTTGGGGGCCTACATCGGGGAGCTGTTTTTT.